These 18 T cell receptor beta chains share one sample of origin, sequenced in a study of robustness of blood B and T cell sequencing. cDNA synthesis used template switching with a 5' universal priming oligo. Every cDNA molecule received a random 12-nucleotide UMI from the template-switch oligo. TCRdb recomputed calls from the PCR reads with MiXCR, one row per CDR3 protein. There are about 3,600 distinct CDR3 sequences in the sample; over 50% occur only once, and roughly a quarter lies in the top ten. The template for TCR beta quantification was mRNA, not genomic DNA. The source material was peripheral blood. These receptors were taken from a human donor in good health.

This clonotype was counted once. The V gene is TRBV20-1, the J gene TRBJ1-1; 11 positions agree with TRBD1. Trimming took 2 bases from V and 1 from J; bases not matched to a gene: 3. CDR3 size: 15 residues. Germline CDR1 and CDR2: DFQATT and SNEGSKA (reference sequence). The CDR3 protein is CSARPDRGPNTEAFF. CDR3 coding DNA: TGCAGTGCTAGACCGGACAGGGGGCCGAACACTGAAGCTTTCTTT.

The V gene is TRBV9, the J gene TRBJ1-2; possible D gene TRBD1, 5 bases. V dropped 0 bases and J dropped 3 bases, with 18 bases sitting between them. CDR3 length: 17 residues. CDR1 is SGDLS, CDR2 YYNGEE, per germline. CDR3 bases: TGTGCCAGCAGCGTAGGCGCCAAAGGGACGGGCTACTATGGCTACACCTTC. This codes for CASSVGAKGTGYYGYTF.

This clonotype was observed a few times. J is TRBJ2-1 and V is TRBV12-5, with 11 bases fitting TRBD2. Trimming cost V 3 bases and J 5 bases; bases outside gene matches: 12. CDR3 length: 18 residues. Per germline, CDR1 LGHNT and CDR2 FRNRAP. CDR3 protein: CASGLILAGGLRNNEQFF. The CDR3 DNA reads TGTGCTAGTGGTTTAATCCTAGCGGGGGGCCTCAGAAACAATGAGCAGTTCTTC.

Turning to this clonotype: A read error may produce the germline difference seen at one junction end. The rearrangement links TRBV20-1 to TRBJ2-1, with D maybe TRBD2 (5 bases). Germline-derived CDR1 and CDR2 are DFQATT and SNEGSKA (reference sequence). The CDR3 is 16 amino acids. For the CDR3, the DNA is TGTAGTGCTGAAATCCGGACGGGAAGCTCCTACAATGAGCAGTTCTTC. Translating it yields CSAEIRTGSSYNEQFF.

This chain joins TRBV23-1 and TRBJ2-7; 11 bases line up with TRBD1. TRBV23-1 is annotated as an ORF whose role is uncertain. The CDR3 has 15 residues. Trimming at V came to 9 bases and at J to 1 base, leaving 8 bases not matched to a gene. CDR3 DNA sequence: TGCGCCAGAAGACCGGGACAGGGGGTGTCCTACGAGCAGTACTTC. Its protein product is CARRPGQGVSYEQYF.

V and J are TRBV7-6 and TRBJ2-2; 7 nucleotides agree with TRBD1. Losses at the gene ends were 5 bases for V and 2 bases for J; bases not matched to a gene: 2. The CDR3 has 14 residues. The germline V gene has CDR1 SGHVS and CDR2 FNYEAQ. CDR3 DNA sequence: TGTGCCAGCAGCGACAGGGCTAACACCGGGGAGCTGTTTTTT. Protein: CASSDRANTGELFF.

J is TRBJ2-2 and V is TRBV2, with D perhaps matching TRBD2 (6 bases). V lost 5 bases and J lost 5, with 18 bases in between. The germline CDR1 and CDR2 sequences are SNHLY and FYNNEI. CDR3 length equals 16 residues. The CDR3 region is CASSLLRTTRTGELFF. The CDR3 bases are TGTGCCAGCAGTCTTCTTAGGACTACCAGAACCGGGGAGCTGTTTTTT.

This chain joins TRBV5-1 and TRBJ2-3; D remains unclear. Germline values: CDR1 SGHRS, CDR2 YFSETQ. CDR3 length: 13 residues. The V end lost 2 bases, the J end lost 4 bases, and 8 bases lay between the germline ends. This CDR3 is CASSLRSADTQYF. The CDR3 DNA is TGCGCCAGCAGCTTAAGGTCGGCAGATACGCAGTATTTT.

The rearrangement uses TRBV5-1 and TRBJ2-3, with 9 bases matching TRBD2. CDR3 length: 14 amino acids. V shed 8 bases, J shed 0 bases, and the junction held 4 bases outside the gene matches. Germline values: CDR1 SGHRS, CDR2 YFSETQ. CDR3: CASASGTSTDTQYF. CDR3 nucleotide sequence: TGCGCCAGTGCTAGCGGGACTAGCACAGATACGCAGTATTTT.

This clonotype came up a few times. This chain joins TRBV24-1 and TRBJ2-1, with D possibly TRBD2 on 7 matching bases. The germline gives CDR1 KGHDR, CDR2 SFDVKD. Trimming left V 5 bases short and J 5 bases short, with 21 bases between. The CDR3 consists of 17 residues. In DNA form, the CDR3 reads TGTGCCACCAGTGGGTCCTCCGGGGGGCAGAAGGACAATGAGCAGTTCTTC. Protein sequence: CATSGSSGGQKDNEQFF.

The V gene is TRBV2, the J gene TRBJ2-3, with 14 bases identical to TRBD2. The CDR3 sequence is 15 residues long. Trimming cost V 3 bases and J 4 bases; bases outside gene matches: 0. Germline CDR1 reads SNHLY; CDR2 reads FYNNEI. The CDR3 nucleotides are TGTGCCAGCAGTGAGACTAGCGGGGGGGCAGATACGCAGTATTTT. Amino acid sequence: CASSETSGGADTQYF.

The chain joins TRBV7-1 to TRBJ2-2, with D maybe TRBD2 (6 bases). TRBV7-1 is noted as an ORF with a role that remains uncertain. The CDR3 sequence is 14 residues long. The V gene lost 4 bases and the J gene lost 7 bases, with 13 bases spanning the gap. The CDR3 region has the DNA TGTGCCAGCAGCTTGCGGGGCTCTGGCGGGGAGCTGTTTTTT. Translating it yields CASSLRGSGGELFF.

V gene TRBV6-4 combines with J gene TRBJ1-4; 11 nucleotides match TRBD1. CDR3 size: 19 residues. The germline V gene encodes CDR1 MRHNA and CDR2 SNTAGT. V dropped 3 bases and J dropped 6; count of bases not matched to a gene: 15. The CDR3 here is CASSDSSYIWGQGDEKLFF. CDR3 sequence (DNA): TGTGCCAGCAGTGATTCTTCGTATATCTGGGGACAGGGGGATGAAAAACTGTTTTTT.

This clonotype was seen more than once but under ten times. The J gene is TRBJ1-4, the V gene TRBV7-6; TRBD1 aligns across 8 bases. This CDR3 has 17 amino acids. Germline V CDR1 and CDR2: SGHVS, FNYEAQ. The V and J ends lost 1 base and 0 bases, in that order; junction bases with no gene match: 4. In nucleotides, the CDR3 is TGTGCCAGCAGCTTAGGGACAGGGATAACAACTAATGAAAAACTGTTTTTT. Its protein product is CASSLGTGITTNEKLFF.

This rearrangement joins TRBV20-1 to TRBJ2-3, with 9 positions matching TRBD1. V shed 6 bases, J shed 1 base, and the junction held 11 bases outside the gene matches. The CDR3 is made up of 16 amino acids. CDR1 DFQATT and CDR2 SNEGSKA come from the germline V gene (reference sequence). CDR3 DNA: TGCAGTGCCAAAACTCCCGGGACAGGGCGCACAGATACGCAGTATTTT. Encoded protein: CSAKTPGTGRTDTQYF.

The rearrangement uses TRBV5-1 and TRBJ2-3; TRBD2 agrees at 10 bases. The ends lost 0 bases at V and 5 bases at J; junction bases unmatched: 9. The CDR3 is made up of 17 amino acids. Germline V gene lookup returns CDR1 SGHRS and CDR2 YFSETQ. CDR3 sequence reads: CASSLGLAGVLRDTQYF. The CDR3 DNA reads TGCGCCAGCAGCTTGGGGCTAGCGGGGGTATTACGAGATACGCAGTATTTT.

The chain carries TRBV5-1 and TRBJ2-7; D is unclear. The CDR3 extends over 13 amino acids. Trimming cost V 4 bases and J 2 bases, with 10 bases left between them. From germline, CDR1 is SGHRS and CDR2 YFSETQ. This chain's CDR3 is CASSPDPPYEQYF. CDR3 sequence (DNA): TGCGCCAGCAGCCCGGACCCTCCCTACGAGCAGTACTTC.

This chain joins TRBV20-1 and TRBJ2-1; a possible D gene is TRBD2 (5 bases). V lost 5 bases and J 2 bases, leaving 19 bases between the germline ends. CDR3 size: 16 residues. The germline V gene encodes CDR1 DFQATT and CDR2 SNEGSKA (reference sequence). The CDR3 DNA sequence: TGCAGTGCTCCTAGCTCCTATTCGCAGACCTACAATGAGCAGTTCTTC. Amino acids: CSAPSSYSQTYNEQFF.